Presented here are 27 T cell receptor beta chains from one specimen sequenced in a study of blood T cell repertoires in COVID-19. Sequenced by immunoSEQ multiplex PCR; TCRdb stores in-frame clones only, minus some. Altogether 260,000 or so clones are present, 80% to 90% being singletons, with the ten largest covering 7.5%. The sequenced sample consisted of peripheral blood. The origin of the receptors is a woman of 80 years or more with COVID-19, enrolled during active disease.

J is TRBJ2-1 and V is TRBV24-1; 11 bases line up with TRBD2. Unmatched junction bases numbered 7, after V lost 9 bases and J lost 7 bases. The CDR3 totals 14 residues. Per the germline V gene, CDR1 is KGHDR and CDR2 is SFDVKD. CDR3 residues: CATPLAGAANEQFF. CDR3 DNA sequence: TGTGCCACCCCACTAGCGGGAGCCGCAAATGAGCAGTTCTTC.

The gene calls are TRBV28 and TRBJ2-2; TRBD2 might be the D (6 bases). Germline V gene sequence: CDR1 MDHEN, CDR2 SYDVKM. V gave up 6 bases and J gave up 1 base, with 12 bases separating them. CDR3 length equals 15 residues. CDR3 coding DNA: TGTGCCAGCAGCCCAACTAGCCTGAACACCGGGGAGCTGTTTTTT. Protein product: CASSPTSLNTGELFF. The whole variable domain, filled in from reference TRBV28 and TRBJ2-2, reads DVKVTQSSRYLVKRTGEKVFLECVQDMDHENMFWYRQDPGLGLRLIYFSYDVKMKEKGDIPEGYSVSREKKERFSLILESASTNQTSMYLCASSPTSLNTGELFFGEGSRLTVL.

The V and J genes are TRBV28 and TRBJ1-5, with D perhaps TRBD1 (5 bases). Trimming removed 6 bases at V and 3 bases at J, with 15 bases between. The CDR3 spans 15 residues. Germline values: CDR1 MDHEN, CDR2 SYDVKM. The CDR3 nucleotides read TGTGCCAGCAGCTTTGGACGGGGGAACAATCAGCCCCAGCATTTT. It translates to CASSFGRGNNQPQHF.

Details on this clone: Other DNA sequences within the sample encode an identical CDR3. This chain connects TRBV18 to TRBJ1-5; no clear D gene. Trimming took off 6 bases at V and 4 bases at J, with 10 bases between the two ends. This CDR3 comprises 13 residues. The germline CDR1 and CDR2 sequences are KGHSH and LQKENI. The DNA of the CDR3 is TGTGCCAGCTCCCCGGCCGGGAATCAGCCCCAGCATTTT. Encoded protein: CASSPAGNQPQHF.

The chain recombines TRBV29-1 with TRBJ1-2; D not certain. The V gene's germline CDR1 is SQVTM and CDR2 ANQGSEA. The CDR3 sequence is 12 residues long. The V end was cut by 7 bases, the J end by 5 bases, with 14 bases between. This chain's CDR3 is CSAGDPGYGYTF. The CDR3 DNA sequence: TGCAGCGCTGGAGACCCGGGGTATGGCTACACCTTC.

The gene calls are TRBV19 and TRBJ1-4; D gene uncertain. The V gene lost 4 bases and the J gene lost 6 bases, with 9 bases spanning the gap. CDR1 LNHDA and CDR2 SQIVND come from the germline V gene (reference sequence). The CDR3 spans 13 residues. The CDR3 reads CASSTTQDEKLFF. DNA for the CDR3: TGTGCCAGTAGTACGACACAAGATGAAAAACTGTTTTTT.

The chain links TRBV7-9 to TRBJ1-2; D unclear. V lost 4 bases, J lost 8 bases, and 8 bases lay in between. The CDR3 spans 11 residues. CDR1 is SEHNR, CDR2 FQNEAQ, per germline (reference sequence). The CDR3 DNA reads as TGTGCCAGCAGCTGGGCGTACGGCTACACCTTC. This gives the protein CASSWAYGYTF. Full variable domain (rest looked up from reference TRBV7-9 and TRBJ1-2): DTGVSQNPRHKITKRGQNVTFRCDPISEHNRLYWYRQTLGQGPEFLTYFQNEAQLEKSRLLSDRFSAERPKGSFSTLEIQRTEQGDSAMYLCASSWAYGYTFGSGTRLTVV.

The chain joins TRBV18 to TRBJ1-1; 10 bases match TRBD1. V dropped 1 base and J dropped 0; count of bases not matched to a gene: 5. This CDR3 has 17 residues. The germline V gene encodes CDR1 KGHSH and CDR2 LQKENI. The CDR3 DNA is TGTGCCAGCTCACCACGTCAGACAGGGGGCATGAACACTGAAGCTTTCTTT. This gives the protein CASSPRQTGGMNTEAFF.

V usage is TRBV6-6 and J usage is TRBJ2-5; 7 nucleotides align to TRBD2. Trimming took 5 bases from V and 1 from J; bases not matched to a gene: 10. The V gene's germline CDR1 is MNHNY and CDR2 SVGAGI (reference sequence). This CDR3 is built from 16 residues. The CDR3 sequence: CASSQTSRVVQETQYF. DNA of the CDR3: TGTGCCAGCAGTCAGACTAGCCGCGTGGTCCAAGAGACCCAGTACTTC.

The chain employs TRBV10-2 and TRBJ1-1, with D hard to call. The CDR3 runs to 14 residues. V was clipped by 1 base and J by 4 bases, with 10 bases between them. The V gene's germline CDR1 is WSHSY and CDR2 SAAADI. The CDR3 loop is CASSELAVSTEAFF. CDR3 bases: TGCGCCAGCAGTGAGTTGGCAGTGTCCACTGAAGCTTTCTTT.

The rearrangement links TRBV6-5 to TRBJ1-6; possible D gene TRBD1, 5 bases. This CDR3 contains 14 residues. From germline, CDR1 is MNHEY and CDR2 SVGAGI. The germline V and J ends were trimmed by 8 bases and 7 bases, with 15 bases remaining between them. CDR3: CASSGRVTNSPLHF. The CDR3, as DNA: TGTGCCAGCTCAGGGAGGGTGACGAATTCACCCCTCCACTTT.

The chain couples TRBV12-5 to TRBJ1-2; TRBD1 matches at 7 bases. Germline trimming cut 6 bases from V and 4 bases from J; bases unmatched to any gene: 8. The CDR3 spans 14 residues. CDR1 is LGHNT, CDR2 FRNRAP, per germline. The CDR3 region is CASGLTGAGYGYTF. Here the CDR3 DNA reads TGTGCTAGTGGGTTAACAGGGGCCGGCTATGGCTACACCTTC.

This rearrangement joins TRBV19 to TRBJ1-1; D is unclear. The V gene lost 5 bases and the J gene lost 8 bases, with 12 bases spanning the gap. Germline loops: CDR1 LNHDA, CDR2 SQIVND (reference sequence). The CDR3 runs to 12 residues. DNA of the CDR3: TGTGCCAGTAGTTTACAGAGAGACGAAGCTTTCTTT. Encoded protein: CASSLQRDEAFF.

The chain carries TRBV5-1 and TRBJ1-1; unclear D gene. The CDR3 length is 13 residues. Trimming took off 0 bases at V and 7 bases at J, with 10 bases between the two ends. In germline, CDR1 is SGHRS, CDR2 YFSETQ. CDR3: CASSLESYGEAFF. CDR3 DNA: TGCGCCAGCAGCTTGGAATCGTACGGTGAAGCTTTCTTT.

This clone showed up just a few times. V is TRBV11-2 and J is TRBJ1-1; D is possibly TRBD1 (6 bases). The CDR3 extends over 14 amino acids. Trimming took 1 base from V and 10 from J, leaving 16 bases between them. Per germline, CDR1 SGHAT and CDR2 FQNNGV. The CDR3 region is CASSLVGGQGSAFF. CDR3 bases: TGTGCCAGCAGCTTAGTCGGGGGGCAGGGTTCAGCTTTCTTT.

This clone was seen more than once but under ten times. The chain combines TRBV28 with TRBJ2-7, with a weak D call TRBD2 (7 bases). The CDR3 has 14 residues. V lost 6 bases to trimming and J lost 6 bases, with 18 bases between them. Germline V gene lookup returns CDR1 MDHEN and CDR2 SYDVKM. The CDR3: CASSLRGPTGEQYF. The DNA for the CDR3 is TGTGCCAGCAGCCTGCGGGGGCCCACGGGCGAGCAGTACTTC.

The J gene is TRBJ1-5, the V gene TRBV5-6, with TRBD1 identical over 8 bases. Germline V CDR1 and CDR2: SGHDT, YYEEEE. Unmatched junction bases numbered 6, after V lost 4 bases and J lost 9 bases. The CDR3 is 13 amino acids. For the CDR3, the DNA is TGTGCCAGCAGCGTCAGGGGGCCTTCGCCCCAGCATTTT. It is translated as CASSVRGPSPQHF.

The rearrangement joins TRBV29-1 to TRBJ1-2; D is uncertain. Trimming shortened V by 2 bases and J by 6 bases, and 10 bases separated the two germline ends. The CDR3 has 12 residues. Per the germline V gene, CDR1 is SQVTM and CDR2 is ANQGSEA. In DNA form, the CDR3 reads TGCAGCGTTGAATCCTTCGGGGATGGCTACACCTTC. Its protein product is CSVESFGDGYTF.

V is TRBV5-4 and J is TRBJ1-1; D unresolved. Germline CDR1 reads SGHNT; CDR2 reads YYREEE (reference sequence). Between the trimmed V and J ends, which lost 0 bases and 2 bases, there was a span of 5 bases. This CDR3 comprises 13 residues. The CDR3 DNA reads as TGTGCCAGCAGCTTGGACAAAAACACTGAAGCTTTCTTT. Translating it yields CASSLDKNTEAFF.

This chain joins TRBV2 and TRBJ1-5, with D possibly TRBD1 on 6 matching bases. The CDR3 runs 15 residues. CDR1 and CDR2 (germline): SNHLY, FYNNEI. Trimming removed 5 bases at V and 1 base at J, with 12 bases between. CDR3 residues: CASSLRQASNQPQHF. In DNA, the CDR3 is TGTGCCAGCAGTTTACGACAGGCCAGCAATCAGCCCCAGCATTTT.

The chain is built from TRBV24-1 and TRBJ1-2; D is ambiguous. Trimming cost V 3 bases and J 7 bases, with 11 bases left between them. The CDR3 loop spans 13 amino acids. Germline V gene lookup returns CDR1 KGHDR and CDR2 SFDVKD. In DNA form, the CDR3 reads TGTGCCACCAGTGATCCAGGAACGGCTGGCTACACCTTC. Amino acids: CATSDPGTAGYTF.

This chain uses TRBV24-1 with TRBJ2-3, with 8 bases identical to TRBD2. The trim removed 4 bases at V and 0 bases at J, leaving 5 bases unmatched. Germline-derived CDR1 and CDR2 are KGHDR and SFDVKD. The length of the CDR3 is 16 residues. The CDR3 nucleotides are TGTGCCACCAGTGACCCGGGGGGGCCAAGCACAGATACGCAGTATTTT. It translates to CATSDPGGPSTDTQYF.

The CDR3 DNA reads TGTGCCAGCTCACTTATCACAGGGTCGACCGGGGAGCTGTTTTTT. It is translated as CASSLITGSTGELFF. The chain links TRBV18 to TRBJ2-2, with D possibly matching TRBD1 (6 bases). The germline V gene encodes CDR1 KGHSH and CDR2 LQKENI. This CDR3 has 15 residues. Trimming cost V 4 bases and J 5 bases, with 14 bases left between them.

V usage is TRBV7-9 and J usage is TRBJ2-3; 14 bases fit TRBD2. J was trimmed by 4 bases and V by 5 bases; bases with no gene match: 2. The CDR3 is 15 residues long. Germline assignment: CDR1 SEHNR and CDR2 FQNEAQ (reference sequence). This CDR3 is CASSGLAGGADTQYF. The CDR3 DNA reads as TGTGCCAGCAGCGGACTAGCGGGAGGAGCAGATACGCAGTATTTT.

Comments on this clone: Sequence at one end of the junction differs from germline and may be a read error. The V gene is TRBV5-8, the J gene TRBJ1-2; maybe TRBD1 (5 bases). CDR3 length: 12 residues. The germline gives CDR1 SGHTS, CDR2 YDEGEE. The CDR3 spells CASSWGTPRLVF. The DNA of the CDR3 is TGTGCCAGCAGCTGGGGGACTCCGAGATTGGTCTTC.

The CDR3 DNA is TGTGCCATCCAGCGGGCAGCCTATGGCTACACCTTC. This encodes CAIQRAAYGYTF. The V gene is TRBV28, the J gene TRBJ1-2; D is undetermined. From germline, CDR1 is MDHEN and CDR2 SYDVKM. The CDR3 totals 12 residues. Trimming removed 10 bases from V and 4 bases from J, with 13 bases in between.

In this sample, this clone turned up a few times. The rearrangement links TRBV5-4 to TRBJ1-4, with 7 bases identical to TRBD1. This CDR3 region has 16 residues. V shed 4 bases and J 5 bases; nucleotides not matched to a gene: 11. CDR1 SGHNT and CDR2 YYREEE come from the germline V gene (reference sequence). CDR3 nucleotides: TGTGCCAGCAGCGATGTGAAGACAGGGAGGAATGAAAAACTGTTTTTT. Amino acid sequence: CASSDVKTGRNEKLFF.